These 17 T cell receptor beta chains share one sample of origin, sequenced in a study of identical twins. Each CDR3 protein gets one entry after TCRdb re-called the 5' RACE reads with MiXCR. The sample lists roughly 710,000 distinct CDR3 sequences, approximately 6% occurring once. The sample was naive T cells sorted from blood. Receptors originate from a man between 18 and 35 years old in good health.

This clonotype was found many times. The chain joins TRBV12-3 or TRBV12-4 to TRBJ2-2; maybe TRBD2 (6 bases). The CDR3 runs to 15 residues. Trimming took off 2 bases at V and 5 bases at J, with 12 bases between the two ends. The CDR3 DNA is TGTGCCAGCAGTTTATCCGGGACTCAAACCGGGGAGCTGTTTTTT. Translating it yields CASSLSGTQTGELFF.

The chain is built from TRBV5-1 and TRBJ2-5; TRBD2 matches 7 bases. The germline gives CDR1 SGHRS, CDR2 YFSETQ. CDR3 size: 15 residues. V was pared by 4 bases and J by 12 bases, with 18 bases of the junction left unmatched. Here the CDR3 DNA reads TGCGCCAGCAGCCCGGCTGGGGAAAGCGGGATCCTCGAGTACTTC. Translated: CASSPAGESGILEYF.

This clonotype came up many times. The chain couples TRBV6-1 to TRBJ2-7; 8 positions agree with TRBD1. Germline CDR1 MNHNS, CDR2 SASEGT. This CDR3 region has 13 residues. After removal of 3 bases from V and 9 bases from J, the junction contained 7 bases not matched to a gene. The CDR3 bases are TGTGCCAGCAGTGAGCGGGGAACAGGGGGGCAGTACGTC. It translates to CASSERGTGGQYV.

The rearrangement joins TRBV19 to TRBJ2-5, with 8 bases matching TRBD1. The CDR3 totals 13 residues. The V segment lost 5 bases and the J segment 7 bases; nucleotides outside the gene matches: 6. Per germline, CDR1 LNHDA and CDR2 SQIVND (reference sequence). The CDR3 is CASSASTGVTQYF. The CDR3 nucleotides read TGTGCCAGTAGTGCGTCGACAGGGGTGACCCAGTACTTC.

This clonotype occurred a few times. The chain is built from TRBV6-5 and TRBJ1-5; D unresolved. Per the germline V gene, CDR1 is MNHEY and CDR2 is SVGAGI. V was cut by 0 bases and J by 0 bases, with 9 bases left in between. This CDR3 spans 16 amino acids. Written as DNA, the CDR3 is TGTGCCAGCAGTTACTCGACCCAGCGTAGCAATCAGCCCCAGCATTTT. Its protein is CASSYSTQRSNQPQHF.

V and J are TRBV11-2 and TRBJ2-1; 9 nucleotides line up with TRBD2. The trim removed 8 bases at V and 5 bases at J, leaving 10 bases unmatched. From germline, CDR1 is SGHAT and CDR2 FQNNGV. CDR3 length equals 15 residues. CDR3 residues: CASSLGGLANNEQFF. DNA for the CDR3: TGTGCCAGCTCCCTAGGGGGACTAGCCAACAATGAGCAGTTCTTC. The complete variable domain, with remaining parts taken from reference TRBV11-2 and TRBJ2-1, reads EAGVAQSPRYKIIEKRQSVAFWCNPISGHATLYWYQQILGQGPKLLIQFQNNGVVDDSQLPKDRFSAERLKGVDSTLKIQPAKLEDSAVYLCASSLGGLANNEQFFGPGTRLTVL.

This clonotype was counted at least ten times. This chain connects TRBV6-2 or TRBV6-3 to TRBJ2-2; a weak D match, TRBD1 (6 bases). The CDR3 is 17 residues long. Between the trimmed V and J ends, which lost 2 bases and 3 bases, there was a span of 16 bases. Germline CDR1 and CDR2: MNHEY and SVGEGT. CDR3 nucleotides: TGTGCCAGCAGTTACACCGCCCCGCAGGGGTACACCGGGGAGCTGTTTTTT. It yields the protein CASSYTAPQGYTGELFF.

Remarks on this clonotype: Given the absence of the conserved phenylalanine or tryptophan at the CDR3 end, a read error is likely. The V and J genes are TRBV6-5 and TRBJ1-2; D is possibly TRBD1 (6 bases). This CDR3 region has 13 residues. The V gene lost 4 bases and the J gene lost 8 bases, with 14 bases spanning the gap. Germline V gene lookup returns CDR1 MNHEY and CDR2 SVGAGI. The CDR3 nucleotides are TGTGCCAGCAGTTCGGACAGACGCAGGGGCTACACCTCC. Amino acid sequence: CASSSDRRRGYTS.

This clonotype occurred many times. The CDR3 region is CASSRSGDPQHF. The CDR3 DNA reads as TGTGCCAGCTCCAGGTCAGGGGATCCCCAGCATTTT. The genes are TRBV28 and TRBJ1-5; D perhaps matches TRBD1 (6 bases). This CDR3 is 12 amino acids long. Germline V lookup: CDR1 MDHEN, CDR2 SYDVKM. The V and J ends lost 8 bases and 10 bases respectively, with 15 bases between them. Complete variable domain (other parts from reference TRBV28 and TRBJ1-5): DVKVTQSSRYLVKRTGEKVFLECVQDMDHENMFWYRQDPGLGLRLIYFSYDVKMKEKGDIPEGYSVSREKKERFSLILESASTNQTSMYLCASSRSGDPQHFGDGTRLSIL.

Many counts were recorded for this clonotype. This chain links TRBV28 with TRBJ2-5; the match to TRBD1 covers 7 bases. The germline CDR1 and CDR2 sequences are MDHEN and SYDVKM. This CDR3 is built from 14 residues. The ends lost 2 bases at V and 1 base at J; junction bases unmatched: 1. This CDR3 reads CASSLGTVQETQYF. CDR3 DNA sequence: TGTGCCAGCAGTTTAGGGACAGTCCAAGAGACCCAGTACTTC. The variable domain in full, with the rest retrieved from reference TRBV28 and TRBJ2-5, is DVKVTQSSRYLVKRTGEKVFLECVQDMDHENMFWYRQDPGLGLRLIYFSYDVKMKEKGDIPEGYSVSREKKERFSLILESASTNQTSMYLCASSLGTVQETQYFGPGTRLLVL.

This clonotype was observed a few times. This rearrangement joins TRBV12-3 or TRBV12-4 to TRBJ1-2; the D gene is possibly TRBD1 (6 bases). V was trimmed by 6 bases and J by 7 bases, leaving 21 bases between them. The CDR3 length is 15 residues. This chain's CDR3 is CASSALGGGNGGYTF. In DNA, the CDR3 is TGTGCCAGCAGCGCGCTAGGGGGGGGGAACGGTGGCTACACCTTC.

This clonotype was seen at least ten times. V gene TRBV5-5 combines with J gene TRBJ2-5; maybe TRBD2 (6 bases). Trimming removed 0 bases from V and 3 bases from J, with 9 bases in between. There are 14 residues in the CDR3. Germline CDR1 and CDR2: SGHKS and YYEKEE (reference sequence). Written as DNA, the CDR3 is TGTGCCAGCAGCTTGGGCGGGGCTAAAGAGACCCAGTACTTC. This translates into CASSLGGAKETQYF.

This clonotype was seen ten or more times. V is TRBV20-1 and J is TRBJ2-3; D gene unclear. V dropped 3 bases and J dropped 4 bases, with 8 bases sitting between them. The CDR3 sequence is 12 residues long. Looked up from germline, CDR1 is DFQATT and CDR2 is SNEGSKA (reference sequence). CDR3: CSASLRSDTQYF. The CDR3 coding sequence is TGCAGTGCTAGCCTCCGCTCAGATACGCAGTATTTT.

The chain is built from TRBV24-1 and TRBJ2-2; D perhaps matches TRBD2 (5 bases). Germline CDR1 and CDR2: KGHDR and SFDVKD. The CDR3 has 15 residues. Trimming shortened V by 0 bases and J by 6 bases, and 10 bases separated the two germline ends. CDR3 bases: TGTGCCACCAGTGATTTGATCCGGGGTCCCGGGGAGCTGTTTTTT. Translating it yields CATSDLIRGPGELFF.

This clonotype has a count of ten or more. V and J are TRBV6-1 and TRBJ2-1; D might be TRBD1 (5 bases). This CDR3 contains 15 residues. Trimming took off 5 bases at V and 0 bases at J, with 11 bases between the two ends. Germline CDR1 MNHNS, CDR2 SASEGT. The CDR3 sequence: CASSIPGSSYNEQFF. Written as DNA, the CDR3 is TGTGCCAGCAGTATTCCAGGGTCCTCCTACAATGAGCAGTTCTTC.

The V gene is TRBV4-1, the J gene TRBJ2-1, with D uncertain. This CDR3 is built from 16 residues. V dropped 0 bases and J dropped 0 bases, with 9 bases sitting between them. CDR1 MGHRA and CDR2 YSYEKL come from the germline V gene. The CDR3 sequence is CASSQDFLGSYNEQFF. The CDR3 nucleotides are TGCGCCAGCAGCCAAGATTTTTTAGGCTCCTACAATGAGCAGTTCTTC.

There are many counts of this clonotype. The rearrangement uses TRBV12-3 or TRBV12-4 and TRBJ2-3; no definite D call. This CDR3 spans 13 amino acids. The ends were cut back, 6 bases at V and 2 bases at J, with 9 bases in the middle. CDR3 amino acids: CASRPHITDTQYF. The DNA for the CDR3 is TGTGCCAGCAGACCCCATATCACAGATACGCAGTATTTT.